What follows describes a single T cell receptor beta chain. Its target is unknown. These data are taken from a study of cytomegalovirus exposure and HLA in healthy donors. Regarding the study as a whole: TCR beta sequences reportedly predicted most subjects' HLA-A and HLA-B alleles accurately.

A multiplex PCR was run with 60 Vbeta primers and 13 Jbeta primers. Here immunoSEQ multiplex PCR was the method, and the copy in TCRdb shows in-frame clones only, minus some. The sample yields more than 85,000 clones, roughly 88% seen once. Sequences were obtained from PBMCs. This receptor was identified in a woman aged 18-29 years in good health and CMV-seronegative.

CDR3 loop: CASSFNADTQYF. The CDR3, as DNA: TGTGCCAGCAGTTTTAATGCAGATACGCAGTATTTT. The chain combines TRBV27 with TRBJ2-3; D is unresolved. CDR1 MNHEY and CDR2 SMNVEV come from the germline V gene (reference sequence). The CDR3 runs to 12 residues. The ends were cut back, 3 bases at V and 4 bases at J, with 5 bases in the middle.